This TCR beta chain originates from a study of CD8+CD57+ T cells in acquired aplastic anemia. Broader study findings: Common to patients and controls were approximately 30 CD8+ CDR3 sequences.

A note on this clonotype: Its antigen is currently unknown.

CDR3 length equals 14 residues. The V gene's germline CDR1 is SGHTA and CDR2 FQGNSA. Trimming cost V 1 base and J 3 bases; bases outside gene matches: 3. Researchers used genomic DNA as the template to profile TCR beta VDJ and CDR3. From the reads, TCRdb called clonotypes with MiXCR, one entry per CDR3 protein. The table lists some 92,000 distinct CDR3 sequences, around 68% of them singletons. Sequencing was done on patients that had shown CD8+CD57+ cell expansion by flow cytometry. The gene calls are TRBV7-2 and TRBJ2-7; 7 bases agree with TRBD1. Input material: sorted CD4+, CD8+, or CD8+CD57+ T cells (not recorded which) from PBMCs. The TCR comes from a human donor with aplastic anemia. CDR3 sequence reads: CASSLGRQGYEQYF. The CDR3 DNA is TGTGCCAGCAGCTTAGGGAGACAGGGCTACGAGCAGTACTTC.